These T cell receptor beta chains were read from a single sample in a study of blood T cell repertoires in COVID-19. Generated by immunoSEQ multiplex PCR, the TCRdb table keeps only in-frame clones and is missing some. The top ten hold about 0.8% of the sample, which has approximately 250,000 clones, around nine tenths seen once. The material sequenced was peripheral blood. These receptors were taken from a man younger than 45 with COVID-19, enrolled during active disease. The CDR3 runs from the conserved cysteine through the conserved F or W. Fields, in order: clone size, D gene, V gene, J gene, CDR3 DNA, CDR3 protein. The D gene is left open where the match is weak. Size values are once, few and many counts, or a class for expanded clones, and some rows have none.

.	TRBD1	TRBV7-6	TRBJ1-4	TGTGCCAGCAGCGTCGTACAGGGGGTCGACGAAAAACTGTTTTTT	CASSVVQGVDEKLFF
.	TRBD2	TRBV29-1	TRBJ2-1	TGCAGCGTTGAGGTTCGGGGGGGCCCCTGGACGGAGGAGCAGTTCTTC	CSVEVRGGPWTEEQFF
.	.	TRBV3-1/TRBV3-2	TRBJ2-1	TGTGCCAGCAGCCAAGTAATGGTGGGCCGGTCCTACAATGAGCAGTTCTTC	CASSQVMVGRSYNEQFF
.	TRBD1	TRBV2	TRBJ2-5	TGTGCCACCCAGGGACAGCAAGAGACCCAGTACTTC	CATQGQQETQYF
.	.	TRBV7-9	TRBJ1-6	TGTGCCAGCAGCTTTGACTCCGTCAATTCACCCCTCCACTTT	CASSFDSVNSPLHF
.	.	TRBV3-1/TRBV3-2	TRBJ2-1	TGTGCCAGCAGCCAAGCCGTACAGGGCAATGAGCAGTTCTTC	CASSQAVQGNEQFF
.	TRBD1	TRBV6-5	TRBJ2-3	TGTGCCAGCAGCCTTGACAGGGGTAGCACAGATACGCAGTATTTT	CASSLDRGSTDTQYF
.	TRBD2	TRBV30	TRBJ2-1	TGTGCCTGGAGTACTAGCGGGGGGGCCCCGAATGAGCAGTTCTTC	CAWSTSGGAPNEQFF
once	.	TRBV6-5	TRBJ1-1	TGTGCCAGCAGTTACTCGGGATGGGGGGGGTCGACTGAAGCTTTCTTT	CASSYSGWGGSTEAFF
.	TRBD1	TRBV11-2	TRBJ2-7	TGTGCCAGCAGCTGGGGGACAGGGGAGTCCTACGAGCAGTACTTC	CASSWGTGESYEQYF
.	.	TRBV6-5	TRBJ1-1	TGTGCCAGCCACCCGGCAGGGTCGGCCACTGAAGCTTTCTTT	CASHPAGSATEAFF
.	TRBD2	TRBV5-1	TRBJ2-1	TGCGCCAGCAGCTTGGTACCCCCGGGACTAGCGGGGGGGCCATCCTACAATGAGCAGTTCTTC	CASSLVPPGLAGGPSYNEQFF
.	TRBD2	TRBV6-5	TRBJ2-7	TGTGCCAGCACCACTAGCGGGGGGTCTTACGAGCAGTACTTC	CASTTSGGSYEQYF
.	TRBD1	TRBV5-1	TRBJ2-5	TGCGCCAGCAGCTTTCAGGGGGCGGAGGAGACCCAGTACTTC	CASSFQGAEETQYF
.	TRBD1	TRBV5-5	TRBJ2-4	TGTGCCAGCAGCTTCCCGGCAGGGGGCGTACCAGCCATAGCCAAAAACATTCAGTACTTC	CASSFPAGGVPAIAKNIQYF